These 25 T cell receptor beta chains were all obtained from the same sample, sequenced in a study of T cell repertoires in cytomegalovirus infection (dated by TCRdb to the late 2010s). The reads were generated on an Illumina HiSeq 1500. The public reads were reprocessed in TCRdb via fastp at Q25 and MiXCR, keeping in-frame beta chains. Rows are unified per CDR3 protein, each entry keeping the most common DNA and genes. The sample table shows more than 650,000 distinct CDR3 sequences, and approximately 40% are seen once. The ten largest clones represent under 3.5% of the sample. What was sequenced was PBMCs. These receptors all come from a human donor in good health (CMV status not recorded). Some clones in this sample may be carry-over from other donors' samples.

CDR3 nucleotides: TGTGCCAGTACTCAAGGACAGTCGGGTTACACTGAAGCTTTCTTT. Translated, it gives CASTQGQSGYTEAFF. This chain connects TRBV19 to TRBJ1-1; D is perhaps TRBD1 (6 bases). CDR3 size: 15 residues. Trimming stripped 7 bases from V and 3 bases from J, with 18 bases between. Germline CDR1 reads LNHDA; CDR2 reads SQIVND (reference sequence).

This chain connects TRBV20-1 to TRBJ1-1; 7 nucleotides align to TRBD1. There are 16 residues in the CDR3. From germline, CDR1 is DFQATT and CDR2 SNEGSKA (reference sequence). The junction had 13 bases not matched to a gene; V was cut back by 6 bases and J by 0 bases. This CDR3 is CSAPTGYLVLNTEAFF. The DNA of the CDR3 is TGCAGTGCCCCGACAGGGTATTTGGTGTTGAACACTGAAGCTTTCTTT.

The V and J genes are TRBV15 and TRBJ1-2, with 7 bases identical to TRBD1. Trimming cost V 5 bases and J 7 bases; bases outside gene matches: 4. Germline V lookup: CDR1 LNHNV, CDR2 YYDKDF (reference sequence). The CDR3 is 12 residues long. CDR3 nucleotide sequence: TGTGCCACCAGCCTAGGGGGCTTTGGCTACACCTTC. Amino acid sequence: CATSLGGFGYTF.

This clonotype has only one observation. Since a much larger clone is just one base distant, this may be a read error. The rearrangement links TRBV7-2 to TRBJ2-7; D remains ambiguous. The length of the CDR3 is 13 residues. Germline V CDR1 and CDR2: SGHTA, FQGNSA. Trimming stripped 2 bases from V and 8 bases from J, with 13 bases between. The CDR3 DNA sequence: TGTGCCAGCAGCTTAACGCCGGCGGCCAAGCAGTACTTC. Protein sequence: CASSLTPAAKQYF.

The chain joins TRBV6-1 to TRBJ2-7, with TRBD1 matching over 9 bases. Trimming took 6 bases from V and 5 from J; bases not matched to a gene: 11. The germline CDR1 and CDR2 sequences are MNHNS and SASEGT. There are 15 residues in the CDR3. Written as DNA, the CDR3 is TGTGCCAGCAGACGCCCGGGACAGGGTTCCCACGAGCAGTACTTC. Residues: CASRRPGQGSHEQYF.

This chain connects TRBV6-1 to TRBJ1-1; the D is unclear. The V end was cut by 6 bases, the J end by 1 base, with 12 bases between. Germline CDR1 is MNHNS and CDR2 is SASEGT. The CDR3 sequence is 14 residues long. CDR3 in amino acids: CASSVWAENTEAFF. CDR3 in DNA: TGTGCCAGCAGCGTTTGGGCGGAGAACACTGAAGCTTTCTTT.

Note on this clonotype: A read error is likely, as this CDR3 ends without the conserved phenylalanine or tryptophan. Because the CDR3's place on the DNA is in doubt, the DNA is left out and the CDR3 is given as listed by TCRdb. CDR3 in amino acids: CASSANYGSTL. The chain has TRBV7-6 and TRBJ1-2. Germline CDR1 and CDR2: SGHVS and FNYEAQ. The CDR3 length is 11 residues, termini included.

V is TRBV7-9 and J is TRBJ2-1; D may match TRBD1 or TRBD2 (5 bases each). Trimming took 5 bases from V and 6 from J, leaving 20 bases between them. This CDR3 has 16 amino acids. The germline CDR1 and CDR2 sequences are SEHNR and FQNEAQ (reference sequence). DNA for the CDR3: TGTGCCAGCAGCCCGCGCGGAGTGGGGGTTATCAATGAGCAGTTCTTC. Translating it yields CASSPRGVGVINEQFF. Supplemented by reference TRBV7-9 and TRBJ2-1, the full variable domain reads DTGVSQNPRHKITKRGQNVTFRCDPISEHNRLYWYRQTLGQGPEFLTYFQNEAQLEKSRLLSDRFSAERPKGSFSTLEIQRTEQGDSAMYLCASSPRGVGVINEQFFGPGTRLTVL.

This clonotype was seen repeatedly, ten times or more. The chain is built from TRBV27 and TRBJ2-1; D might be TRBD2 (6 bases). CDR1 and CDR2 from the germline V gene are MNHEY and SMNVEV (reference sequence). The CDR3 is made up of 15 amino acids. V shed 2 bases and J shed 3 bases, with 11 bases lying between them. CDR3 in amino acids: CASSLTGVVYNEQFF. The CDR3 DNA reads TGTGCCAGCAGTTTAACGGGAGTTGTCTACAATGAGCAGTTCTTC.

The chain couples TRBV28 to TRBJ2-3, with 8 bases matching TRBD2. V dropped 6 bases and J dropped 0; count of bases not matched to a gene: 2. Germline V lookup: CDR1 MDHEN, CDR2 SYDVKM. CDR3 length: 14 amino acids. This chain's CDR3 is CASRRGASTDTQYF. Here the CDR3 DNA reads TGTGCCAGCAGGCGGGGGGCTAGCACAGATACGCAGTATTTT.

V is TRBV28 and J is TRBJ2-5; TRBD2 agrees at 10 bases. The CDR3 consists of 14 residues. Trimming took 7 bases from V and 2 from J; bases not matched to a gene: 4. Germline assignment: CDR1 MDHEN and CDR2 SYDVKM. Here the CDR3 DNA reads TGTGCCAGCACTAGCGGGGGTCCTCAAGAGACCCAGTACTTC. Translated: CASTSGGPQETQYF.

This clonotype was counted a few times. In DNA, the CDR3 is TGTGCCAGCTTTGGGCAGACCTCCTACAATGAGCAGTTCTTC. This encodes CASFGQTSYNEQFF. The chain combines TRBV18 with TRBJ2-1, with D unresolved. V was clipped by 7 bases and J by 0 bases, with 10 bases between them. Looked up from germline, CDR1 is KGHSH and CDR2 is LQKENI. This CDR3 has 14 amino acids.

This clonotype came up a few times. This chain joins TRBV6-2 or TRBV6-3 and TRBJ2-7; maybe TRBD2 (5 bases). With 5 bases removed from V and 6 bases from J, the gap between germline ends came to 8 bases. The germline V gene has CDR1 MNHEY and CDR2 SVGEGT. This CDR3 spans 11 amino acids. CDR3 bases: TGTGCCAGCAGTGCTCTAGCCGAGCAGTACTTC. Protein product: CASSALAEQYF.

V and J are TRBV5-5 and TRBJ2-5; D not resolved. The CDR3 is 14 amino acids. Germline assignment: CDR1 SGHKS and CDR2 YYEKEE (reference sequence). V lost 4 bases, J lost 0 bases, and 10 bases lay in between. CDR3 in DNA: TGTGCCAGCAGCCTCCCGGCGTACCAAGAGACCCAGTACTTC. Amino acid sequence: CASSLPAYQETQYF.

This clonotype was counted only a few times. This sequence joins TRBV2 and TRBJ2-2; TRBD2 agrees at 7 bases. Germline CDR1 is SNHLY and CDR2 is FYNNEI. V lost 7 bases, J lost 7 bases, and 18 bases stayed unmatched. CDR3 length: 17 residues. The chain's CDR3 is CASTGRERTRRGGELFF. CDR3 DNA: TGTGCCAGCACCGGGCGGGAGAGGACCCGTAGAGGCGGGGAGCTGTTTTTT.

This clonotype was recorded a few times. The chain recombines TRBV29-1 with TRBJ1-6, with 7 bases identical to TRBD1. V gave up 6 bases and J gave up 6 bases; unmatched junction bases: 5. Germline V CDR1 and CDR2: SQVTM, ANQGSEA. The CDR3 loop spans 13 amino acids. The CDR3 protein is CSVEWDSNSPLHF. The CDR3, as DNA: TGCAGCGTCGAATGGGACAGTAATTCACCCCTCCACTTT.

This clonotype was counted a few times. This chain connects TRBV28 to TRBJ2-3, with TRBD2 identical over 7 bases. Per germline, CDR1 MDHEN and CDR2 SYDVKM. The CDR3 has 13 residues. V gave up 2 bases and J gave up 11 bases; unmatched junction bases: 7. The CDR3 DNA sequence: TGTGCCAGCAGTTTAGGGGAGGGTCTTGGGCAGTATTTT. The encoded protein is CASSLGEGLGQYF.

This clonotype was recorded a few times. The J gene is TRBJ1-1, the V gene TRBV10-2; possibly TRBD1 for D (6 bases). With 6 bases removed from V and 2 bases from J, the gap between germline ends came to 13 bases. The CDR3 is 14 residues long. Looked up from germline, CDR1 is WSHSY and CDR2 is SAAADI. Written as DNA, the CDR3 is TGCGCCAGCAGCCCTCAGGGGTTCAACACTGAAGCTTTCTTT. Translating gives CASSPQGFNTEAFF.

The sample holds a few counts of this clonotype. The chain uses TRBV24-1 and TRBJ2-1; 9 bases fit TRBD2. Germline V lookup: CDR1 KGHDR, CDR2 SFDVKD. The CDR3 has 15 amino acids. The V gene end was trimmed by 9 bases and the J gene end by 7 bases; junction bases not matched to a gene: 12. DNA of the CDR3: TGTGCCACCCGTCGCGGGGGGGCAAATGAGAATGAGCAGTTCTTC. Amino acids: CATRRGGANENEQFF.

The CDR3 coding sequence is TGTGCCAGTAGTCTCCTCGCTGGGACTGAAGCTTTCTTT. Amino acids: CASSLLAGTEAFF. This chain connects TRBV19 to TRBJ1-1, with D unclear. V was shortened by 5 bases and J by 5 bases, with 12 bases between the two germline ends. This CDR3 region has 13 residues. The germline CDR1 and CDR2 sequences are LNHDA and SQIVND (reference sequence).

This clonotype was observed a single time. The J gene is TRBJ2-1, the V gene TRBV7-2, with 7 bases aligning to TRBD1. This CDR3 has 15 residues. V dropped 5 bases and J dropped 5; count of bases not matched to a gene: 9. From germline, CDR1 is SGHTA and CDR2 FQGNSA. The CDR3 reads CASSQGGRVDNEQFF. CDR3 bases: TGTGCCAGCAGCCAAGGGGGCAGGGTAGACAATGAGCAGTTCTTC.

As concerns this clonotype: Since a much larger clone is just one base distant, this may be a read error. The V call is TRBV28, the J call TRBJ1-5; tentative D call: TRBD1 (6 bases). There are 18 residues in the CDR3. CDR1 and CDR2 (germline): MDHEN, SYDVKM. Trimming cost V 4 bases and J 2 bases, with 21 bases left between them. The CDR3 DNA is TGTGCCAGCAGTTCGGCACCAACCAGGGGTTGGGGCAATCAGCCCCAGCATTTT. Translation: CASSSAPTRGWGNQPQHF.

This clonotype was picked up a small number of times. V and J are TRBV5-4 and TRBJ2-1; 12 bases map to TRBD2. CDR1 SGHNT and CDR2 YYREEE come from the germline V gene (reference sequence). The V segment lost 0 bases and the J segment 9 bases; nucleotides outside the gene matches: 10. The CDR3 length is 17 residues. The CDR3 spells CASSLARTSGRNSEQFF. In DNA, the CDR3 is TGTGCCAGCAGCTTGGCCCGAACTAGCGGGAGGAATAGTGAGCAGTTCTTC.

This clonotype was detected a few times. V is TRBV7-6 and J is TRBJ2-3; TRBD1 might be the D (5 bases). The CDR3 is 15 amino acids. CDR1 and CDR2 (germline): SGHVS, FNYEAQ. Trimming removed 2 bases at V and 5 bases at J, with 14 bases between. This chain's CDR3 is CASSLRRAEGDTQYF. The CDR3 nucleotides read TGTGCCAGCAGCTTACGCAGGGCTGAAGGAGATACGCAGTATTTT.

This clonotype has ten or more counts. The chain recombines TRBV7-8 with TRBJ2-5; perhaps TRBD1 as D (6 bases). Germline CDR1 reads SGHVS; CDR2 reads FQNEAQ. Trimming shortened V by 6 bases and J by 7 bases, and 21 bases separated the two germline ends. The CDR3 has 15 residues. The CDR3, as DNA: TGTGCCAGCAGTCTATTGACAGGTGGATCGGGGACCCAGTACTTC. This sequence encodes CASSLLTGGSGTQYF.